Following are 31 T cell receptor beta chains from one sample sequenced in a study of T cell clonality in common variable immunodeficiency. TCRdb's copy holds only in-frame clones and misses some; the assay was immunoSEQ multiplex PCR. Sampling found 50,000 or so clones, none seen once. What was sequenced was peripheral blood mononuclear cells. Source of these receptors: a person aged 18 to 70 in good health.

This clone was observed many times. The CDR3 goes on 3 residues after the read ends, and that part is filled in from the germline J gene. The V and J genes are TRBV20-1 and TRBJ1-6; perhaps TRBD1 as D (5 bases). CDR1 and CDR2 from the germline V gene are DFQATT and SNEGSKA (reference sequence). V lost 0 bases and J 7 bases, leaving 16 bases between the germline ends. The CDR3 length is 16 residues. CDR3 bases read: TGCAGTGCTAGAGATTCACAGGCGAGATCGAATTCACCC. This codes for CSARDSQARSNSP. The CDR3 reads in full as CSARDSQARSNSPLHF.

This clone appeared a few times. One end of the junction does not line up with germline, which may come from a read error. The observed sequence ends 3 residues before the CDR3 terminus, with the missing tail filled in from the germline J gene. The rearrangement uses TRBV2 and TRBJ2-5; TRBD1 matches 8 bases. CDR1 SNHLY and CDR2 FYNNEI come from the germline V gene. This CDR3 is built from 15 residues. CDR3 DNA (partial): TGTGCCAGCAGGAAACGCGACAGGGGACAAGATACC. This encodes CASRKRDRGQDT. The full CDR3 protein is CASRKRDRGQDTQYF.

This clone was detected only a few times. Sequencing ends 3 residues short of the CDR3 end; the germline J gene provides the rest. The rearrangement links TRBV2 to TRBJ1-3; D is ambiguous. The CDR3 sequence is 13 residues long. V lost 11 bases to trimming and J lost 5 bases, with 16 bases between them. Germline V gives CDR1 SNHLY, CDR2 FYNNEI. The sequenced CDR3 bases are TGTGCCTCCCATACCCTATTGAGAAACACC. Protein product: CASHTLLRNT. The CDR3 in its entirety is CASHTLLRNTIYF.

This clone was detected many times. The CDR3 DNA, read in part, is TGTGCCAGCAGTGGACTAGCGGACGAG. Protein sequence: CASSGLADE. Given in full, the CDR3 is CASSGLADEQYF. The chain has TRBV6-2 or TRBV6-3 and TRBJ2-7, with 10 bases that match TRBD2. Read coverage stops 3 residues before the CDR3 terminus; the germline J gene supplies the remainder. V shed 5 bases and J 5 bases; nucleotides not matched to a gene: 0. Germline V gene lookup returns CDR1 MNHEY and CDR2 SVGEGT. The CDR3 loop spans 12 amino acids.

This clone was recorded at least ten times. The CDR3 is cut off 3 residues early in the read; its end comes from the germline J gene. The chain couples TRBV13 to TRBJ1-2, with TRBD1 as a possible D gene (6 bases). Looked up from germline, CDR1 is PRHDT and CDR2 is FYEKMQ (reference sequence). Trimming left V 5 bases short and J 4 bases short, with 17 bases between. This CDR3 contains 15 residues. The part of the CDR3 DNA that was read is TGTGCCAGCAGCCCCCGACAGGAGTGGGTCTATGGC. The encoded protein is CASSPRQEWVYG. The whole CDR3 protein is CASSPRQEWVYGYTF. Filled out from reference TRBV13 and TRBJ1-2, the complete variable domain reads AAGVIQSPRHLIKEKRETATLKCYPIPRHDTVYWYQQGPGQDPQFLISFYEKMQSDKGSIPDRFSAQQFSDYHSELNMSSLELGDSALYFCASSPRQEWVYGYTFGSGTRLTVV.

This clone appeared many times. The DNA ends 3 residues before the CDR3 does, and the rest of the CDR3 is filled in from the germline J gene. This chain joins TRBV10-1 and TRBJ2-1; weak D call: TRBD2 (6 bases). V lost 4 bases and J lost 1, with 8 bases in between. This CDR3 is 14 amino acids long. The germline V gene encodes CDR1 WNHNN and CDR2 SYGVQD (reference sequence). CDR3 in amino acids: CASSAGTSYNEQFF. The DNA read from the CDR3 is TGCGCCAGCAGTGCCGGGACTTCCTACAATGAG.

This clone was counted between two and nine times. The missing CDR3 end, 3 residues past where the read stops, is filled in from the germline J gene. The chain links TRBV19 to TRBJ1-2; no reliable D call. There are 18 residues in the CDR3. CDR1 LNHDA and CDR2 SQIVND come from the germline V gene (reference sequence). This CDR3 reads CASSTHRLAGEFGDDYTF. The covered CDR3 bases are TGTGCCAGTAGTACCCACAGACTAGCGGGAGAATTTGGGGATGAC.

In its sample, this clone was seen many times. The CDR3 reads CASSEDSTYEQYF. The CDR3 bases that were read are TGTGCCAGCAGTGAAGACAGTACCTACGAG. This rearrangement joins TRBV6-1 to TRBJ2-7, with D unclear. The read finishes 3 residues shy of the CDR3 end, and the germline J gene is used to complete it. The germline V and J ends were trimmed by 1 base and 2 bases, with 6 bases remaining between them. The CDR3 is 13 amino acids. Germline V gives CDR1 MNHNS, CDR2 SASEGT.

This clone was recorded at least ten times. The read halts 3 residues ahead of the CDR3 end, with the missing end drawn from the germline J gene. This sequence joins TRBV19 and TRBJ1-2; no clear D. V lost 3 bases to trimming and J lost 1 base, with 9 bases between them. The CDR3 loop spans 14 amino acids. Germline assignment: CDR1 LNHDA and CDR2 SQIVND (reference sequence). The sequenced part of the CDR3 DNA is TGTGCCAGTAGTATTTCCTCCCTTAACTATGGC. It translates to CASSISSLNYG. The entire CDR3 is CASSISSLNYGYTF.

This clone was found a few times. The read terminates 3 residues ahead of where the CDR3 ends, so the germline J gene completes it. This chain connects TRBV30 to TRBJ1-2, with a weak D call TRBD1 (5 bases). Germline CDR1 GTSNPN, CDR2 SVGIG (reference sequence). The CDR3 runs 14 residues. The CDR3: CAWSAGTSDNDYTF. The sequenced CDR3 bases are TGTGCCTGGAGTGCCGGGACTAGCGACAATGAC. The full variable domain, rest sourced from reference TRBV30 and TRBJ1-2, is SQTIHQWPATLVQPVGSPLSLECTVEGTSNPNLYWYRQAAGRGLQLLFYSVGIGQISSEVPQNLSASRPQDRQFILSSKKLLLSDSGFYLCAWSAGTSDNDYTFGSGTRLTVV.

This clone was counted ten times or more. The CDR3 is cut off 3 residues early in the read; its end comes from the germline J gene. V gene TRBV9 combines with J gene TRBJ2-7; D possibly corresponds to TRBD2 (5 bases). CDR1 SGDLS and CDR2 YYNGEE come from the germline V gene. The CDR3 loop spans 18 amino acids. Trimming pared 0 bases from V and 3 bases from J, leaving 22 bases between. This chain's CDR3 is CASSVVVRSGRSLYEQYF. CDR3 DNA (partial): TGTGCCAGCAGCGTAGTGGTTAGGAGCGGCAGGTCCCTCTACGAG.

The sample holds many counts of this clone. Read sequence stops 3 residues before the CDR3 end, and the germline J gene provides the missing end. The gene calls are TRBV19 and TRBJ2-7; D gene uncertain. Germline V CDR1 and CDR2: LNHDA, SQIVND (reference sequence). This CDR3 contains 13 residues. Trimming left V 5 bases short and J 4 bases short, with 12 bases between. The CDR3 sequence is CASSGLHTYEQYF. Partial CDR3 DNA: TGTGCCAGTAGTGGGCTACACACTTACGAG.

This chain's CDR3 is CASSYSGSSGNTIYF. The sequenced CDR3 bases are TGTGCCAGCAGCTACTCAGGGAGCTCTGGAAACACC. The chain carries TRBV7-2 and TRBJ1-3, with D perhaps TRBD1 (5 bases). The CDR3 end lies 3 residues beyond the end of the read and is filled in from the germline J gene. Trimming took off 4 bases at V and 0 bases at J, with 10 bases between the two ends. The germline gives CDR1 SGHTA, CDR2 FQGNSA. This CDR3 comprises 15 residues.

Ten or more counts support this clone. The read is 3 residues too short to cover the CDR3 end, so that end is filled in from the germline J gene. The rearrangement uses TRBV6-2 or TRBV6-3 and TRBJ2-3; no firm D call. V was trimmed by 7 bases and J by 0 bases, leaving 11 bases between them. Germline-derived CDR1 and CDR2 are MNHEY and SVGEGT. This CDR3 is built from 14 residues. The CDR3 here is CASMSRTSTDTQYF. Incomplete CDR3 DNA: TGTGCCAGCATGAGCCGAACTAGCACAGATACG.

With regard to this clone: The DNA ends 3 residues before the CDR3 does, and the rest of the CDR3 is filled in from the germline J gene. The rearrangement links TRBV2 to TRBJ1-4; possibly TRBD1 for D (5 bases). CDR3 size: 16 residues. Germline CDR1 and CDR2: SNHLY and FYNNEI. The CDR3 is CASSDSPFSGANVLFF. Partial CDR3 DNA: TGTGCCAGCAGTGACTCCCCATTTTCTGGGGCCAACGTA.

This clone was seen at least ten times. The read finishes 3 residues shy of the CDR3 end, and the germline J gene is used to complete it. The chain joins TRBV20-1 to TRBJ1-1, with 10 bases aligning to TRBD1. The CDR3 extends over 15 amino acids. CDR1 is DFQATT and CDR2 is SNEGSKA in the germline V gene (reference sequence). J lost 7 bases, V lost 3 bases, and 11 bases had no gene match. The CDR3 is CSASDRGLGLIEAFF. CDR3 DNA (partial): TGCAGTGCTAGTGACAGGGGGCTTGGACTAATTGAA.

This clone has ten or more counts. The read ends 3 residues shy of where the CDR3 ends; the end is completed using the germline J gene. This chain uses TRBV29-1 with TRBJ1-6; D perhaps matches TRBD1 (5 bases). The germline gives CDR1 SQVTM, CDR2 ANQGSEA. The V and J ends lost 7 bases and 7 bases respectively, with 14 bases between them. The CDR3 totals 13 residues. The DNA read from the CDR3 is TGCAGCGGAGCTGACAGTCCCAATTCACCC. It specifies CSGADSPNSP. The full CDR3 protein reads CSGADSPNSPLHF.

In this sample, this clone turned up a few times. The sequenced CDR3 bases are TGTGCCAGTAGTATCAGCACTAGCGGGTTTTACGAG. Translated, it gives CASSISTSGFYE. In full, the CDR3 reads CASSISTSGFYEQYF. The V and J genes are TRBV19 and TRBJ2-7, with 9 bases identical to TRBD2. The read gets to within 3 residues of the CDR3 end, and the germline J gene fills in the rest. V dropped 3 bases and J dropped 4; count of bases not matched to a gene: 7. CDR1 LNHDA and CDR2 SQIVND come from the germline V gene (reference sequence). CDR3 length equals 15 residues.

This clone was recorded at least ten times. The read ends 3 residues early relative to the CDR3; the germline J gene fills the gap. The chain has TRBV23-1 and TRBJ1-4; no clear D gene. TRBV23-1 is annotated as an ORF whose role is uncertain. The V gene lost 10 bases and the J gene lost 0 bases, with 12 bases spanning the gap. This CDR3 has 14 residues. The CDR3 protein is CATPSTATNEKLFF. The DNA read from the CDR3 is TGCGCCACCCCTTCGACTGCAACTAATGAAAAA.

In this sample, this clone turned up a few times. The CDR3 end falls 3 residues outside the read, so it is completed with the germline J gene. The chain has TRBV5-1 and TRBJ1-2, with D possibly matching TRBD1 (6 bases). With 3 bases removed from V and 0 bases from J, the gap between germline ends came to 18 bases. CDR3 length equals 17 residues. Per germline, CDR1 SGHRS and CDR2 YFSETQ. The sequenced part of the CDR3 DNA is TGCGCCAGCAGCTGGGGCCCACAGGGAATTGCTAACTATGGC. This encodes CASSWGPQGIANYG. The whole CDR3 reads CASSWGPQGIANYGYTF. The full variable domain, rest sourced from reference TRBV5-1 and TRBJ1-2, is KAGVTQTPRYLIKTRGQQVTLSCSPISGHRSVSWYQQTPGQGLQFLFEYFSETQRNKGNFPGRFSGRQFSNSRSEMNVSTLELGDSALYLCASSWGPQGIANYGYTFGSGTRLTVV.

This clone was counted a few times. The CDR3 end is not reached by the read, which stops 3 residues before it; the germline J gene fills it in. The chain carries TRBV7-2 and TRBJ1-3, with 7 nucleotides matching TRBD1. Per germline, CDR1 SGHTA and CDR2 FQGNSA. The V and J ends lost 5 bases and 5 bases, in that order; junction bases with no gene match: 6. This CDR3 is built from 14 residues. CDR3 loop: CASSPRTGRNTIYF. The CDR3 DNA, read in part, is TGTGCCAGCAGCCCCCGGACAGGAAGAAACACC.

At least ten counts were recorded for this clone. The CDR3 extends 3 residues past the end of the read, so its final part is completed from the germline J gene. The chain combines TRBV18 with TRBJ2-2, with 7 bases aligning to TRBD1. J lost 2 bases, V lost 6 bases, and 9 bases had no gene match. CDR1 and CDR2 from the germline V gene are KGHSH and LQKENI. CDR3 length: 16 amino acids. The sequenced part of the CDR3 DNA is TGTGCCAGCTCCCGTACGACAGGGTTCAACACCGGGGAG. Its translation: CASSRTTGFNTGE. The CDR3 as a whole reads CASSRTTGFNTGELFF.

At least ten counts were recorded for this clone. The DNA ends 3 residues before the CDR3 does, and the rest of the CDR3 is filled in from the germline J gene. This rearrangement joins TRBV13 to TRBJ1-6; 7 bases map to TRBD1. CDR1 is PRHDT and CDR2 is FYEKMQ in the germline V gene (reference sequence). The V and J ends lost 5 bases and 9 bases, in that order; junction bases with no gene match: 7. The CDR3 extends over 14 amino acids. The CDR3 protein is CASSNTGAGSPLHF. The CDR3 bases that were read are TGTGCCAGCAGCAACACAGGGGCGGGTTCACCC. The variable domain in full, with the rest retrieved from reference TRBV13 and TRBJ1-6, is AAGVIQSPRHLIKEKRETATLKCYPIPRHDTVYWYQQGPGQDPQFLISFYEKMQSDKGSIPDRFSAQQFSDYHSELNMSSLELGDSALYFCASSNTGAGSPLHFGNGTRLTVT.

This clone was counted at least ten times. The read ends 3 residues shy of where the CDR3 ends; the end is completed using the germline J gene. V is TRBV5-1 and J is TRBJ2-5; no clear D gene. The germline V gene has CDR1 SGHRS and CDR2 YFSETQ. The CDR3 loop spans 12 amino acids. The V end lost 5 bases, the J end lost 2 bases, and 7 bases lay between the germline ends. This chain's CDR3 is CASRHSQETQYF. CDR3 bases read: TGCGCCAGCAGGCACTCTCAAGAGACC.

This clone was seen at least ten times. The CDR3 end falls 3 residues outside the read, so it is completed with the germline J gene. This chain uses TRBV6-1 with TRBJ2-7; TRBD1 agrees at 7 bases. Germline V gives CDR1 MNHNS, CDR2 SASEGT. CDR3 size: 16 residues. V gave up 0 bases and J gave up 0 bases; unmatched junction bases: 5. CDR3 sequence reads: CASSEAQGVSSYEQYF. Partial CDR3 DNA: TGTGCCAGCAGTGAAGCCCAGGGGGTCTCCTCCTACGAG.

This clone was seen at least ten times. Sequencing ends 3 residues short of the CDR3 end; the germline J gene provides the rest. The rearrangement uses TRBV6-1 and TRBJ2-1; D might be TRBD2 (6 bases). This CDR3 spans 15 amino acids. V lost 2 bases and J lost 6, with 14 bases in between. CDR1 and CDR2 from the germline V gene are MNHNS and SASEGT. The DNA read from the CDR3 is TGTGCCAGCAGTGAATTGGCGGGACTTCGCAATGAG. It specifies CASSELAGLRNE. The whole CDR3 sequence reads CASSELAGLRNEQFF.

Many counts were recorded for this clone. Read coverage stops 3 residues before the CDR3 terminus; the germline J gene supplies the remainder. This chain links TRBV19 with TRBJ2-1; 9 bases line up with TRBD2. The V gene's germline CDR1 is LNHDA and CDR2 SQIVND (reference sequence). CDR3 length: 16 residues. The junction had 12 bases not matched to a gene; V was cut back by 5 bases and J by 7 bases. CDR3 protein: CASSGAGGRAWNEQFF. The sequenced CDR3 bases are TGTGCCAGTAGTGGTGCTGGCGGGAGGGCCTGGAATGAG.

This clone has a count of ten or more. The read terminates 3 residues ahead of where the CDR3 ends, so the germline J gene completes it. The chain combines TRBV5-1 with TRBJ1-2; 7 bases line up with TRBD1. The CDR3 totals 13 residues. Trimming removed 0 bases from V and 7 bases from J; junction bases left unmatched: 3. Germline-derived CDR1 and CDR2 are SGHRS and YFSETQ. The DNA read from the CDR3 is TGCGCCAGCAGCTTGGAGGGGGCTTTTGGC. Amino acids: CASSLEGAFG. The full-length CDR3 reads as CASSLEGAFGYTF.

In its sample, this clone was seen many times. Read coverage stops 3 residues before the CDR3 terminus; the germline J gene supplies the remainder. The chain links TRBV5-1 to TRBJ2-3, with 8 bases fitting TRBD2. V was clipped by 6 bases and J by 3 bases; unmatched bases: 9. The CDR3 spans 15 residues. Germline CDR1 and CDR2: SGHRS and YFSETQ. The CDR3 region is CASTQQSGRTDTQYF. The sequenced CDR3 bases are TGCGCCAGCACCCAACAGAGCGGGAGAACAGATACG.

The CDR3 loop is CASSRQKNTEAFF. The part of the CDR3 DNA that was read is TGTGCCAGTAGTAGACAGAAGAACACTGAA. The V gene is TRBV19, the J gene TRBJ1-1; weak D call: TRBD1 (5 bases). The sequence runs out 3 residues before the end of the CDR3; the remainder is reconstructed from the germline J gene. The V and J ends lost 4 bases and 1 base respectively, with 7 bases between them. CDR3 length: 13 amino acids. Per the germline V gene, CDR1 is LNHDA and CDR2 is SQIVND (reference sequence).

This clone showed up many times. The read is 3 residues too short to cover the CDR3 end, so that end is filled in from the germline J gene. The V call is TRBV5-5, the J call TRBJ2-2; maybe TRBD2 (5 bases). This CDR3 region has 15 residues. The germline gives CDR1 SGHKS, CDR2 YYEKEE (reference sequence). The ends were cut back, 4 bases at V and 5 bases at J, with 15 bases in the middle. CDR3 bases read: TGTGCCAGCAGCCTAGGACTTGCCCGAACCGGGGAG. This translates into CASSLGLARTGE. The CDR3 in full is CASSLGLARTGELFF.